These T cell receptor beta chains were read from a single sample in a study of T cells in Graves' hyperthyroidism and ophthalmopathy. TCRdb fed the multiplex PCR reads into MiXCR, producing one record per CDR3 protein. The sample shows hundreds of thousands of distinct CDR3 sequences, over 40% of them seen only once. Source material: peripheral blood or thyroid tissue (not recorded which). These receptors originate from an adult man with Graves' disease, either hyperthyroidism or ophthalmopathy (not recorded which). CDR3s include the opening cysteine and the closing phenylalanine or tryptophan. Each record gives: V gene, clone size, J gene, D gene, CDR3 protein, CDR3 DNA. A D gene is named only where the DNA matches it firmly. Part of the rows lack a size; the others show once, few, many or a class for expanded clones.

>TRBV9|.|TRBJ2-5|.
CASSADSTALRTQYF
TGTGCCAGCAGCGCGGACTCGACTGCGTTAAGGACCCAGTACTTC
>TRBV5-8|.|TRBJ1-4|.
CASSLGRGHGDEKLFF
TGTGCCAGCAGCTTGGGCAGGGGCCATGGGGATGAAAAACTGTTTTTT
>TRBV6-2/TRBV6-3|few|TRBJ1-1|.
CASSNQQGSTEAFF
TGTGCCAGCAGTAACCAACAGGGTAGCACTGAAGCTTTCTTT
>TRBV13|.|TRBJ2-5|TRBD2
CASSPGLAGAIGRETQYF
TGTGCCAGCAGCCCGGGACTAGCGGGAGCAATCGGTCGAGAGACCCAGTACTTC
>TRBV10-2|.|TRBJ2-3|TRBD2
CASSKGLAGGTDTQYF
TGCGCCAGCAGTAAGGGACTAGCGGGGGGCACAGATACGCAGTATTTT
>TRBV25-1|.|TRBJ1-6|TRBD1
CASSTPRDRPNSPLHF
TGTGCCAGCAGTACCCCCCGGGACAGGCCCAATTCACCCCTCCACTTT
>TRBV2|few|TRBJ2-7|TRBD1
CASSEEAGQDYEQYF
TGTGCCAGCAGTGAAGAAGCCGGACAGGACTACGAGCAGTACTTC
>TRBV10-3|.|TRBJ1-5|.
CAISESYLNQPQHF
TGTGCCATCAGTGAGTCGTACCTGAATCAGCCCCAGCATTTT
>TRBV7-9|many|TRBJ1-2|.
CASSRGQGGGGYTF
TGTGCCAGCAGCCGCGGGCAGGGAGGAGGTGGCTACACCTTC
>TRBV15|.|TRBJ1-5|.
CATSIWAMLTPQHF
TGTGCCACCAGCATCTGGGCTATGCTTACGCCCCAGCATTTT
>TRBV25-1|.|TRBJ1-5|.
CASRPGEGQPQHF
TGTGCCAGCCGACCGGGCGAGGGTCAGCCCCAGCATTTT
>TRBV20-1|.|TRBJ2-7|.
CSAGGRDYEQYF
TGCAGTGCTGGGGGCAGGGACTACGAGCAGTACTTC
>TRBV7-9|.|TRBJ2-7|.
CVSSFRDGAYEQYF
TGTGTCAGCAGCTTCCGGGACGGAGCCTACGAGCAGTACTTC
>TRBV7-9|.|TRBJ1-3|TRBD1
CASSLSGGSGNTIYF
TGTGCCAGCAGCTTATCAGGGGGCTCTGGAAACACCATATATTTT
>TRBV10-3|.|TRBJ2-2|.
CASSERLAWAGELFF
TGTGCCAGCAGTGAGAGGCTAGCGTGGGCCGGGGAGCTGTTTTTT
>TRBV10-3|.|TRBJ1-2|.
CAISDIQVLPYGYTF
TGTGCCATCAGTGACATACAGGTTCTGCCCTATGGCTACACCTTC
>TRBV24-1|many|TRBJ2-5|TRBD2
CATSDRTSGDQETQYF
TGTGCCACCAGTGATCGGACTAGCGGAGACCAAGAGACCCAGTACTTC
>TRBV9|many|TRBJ1-3|.
CASSVAISGNTIYF
TGTGCCAGCAGCGTAGCCATCTCTGGAAACACCATATATTTT
>TRBV7-8|few|TRBJ2-5|.
CASSVVGGQETQYF
TGTGCCAGCAGCGTGGTGGGGGGCCAAGAGACCCAGTACTTC
>TRBV15|many|TRBJ1-1|.
CATSIGLNTEAFF
TGTGCCACCAGCATCGGACTTAACACTGAAGCTTTCTTT
>TRBV10-3|.|TRBJ1-5|.
CASSPPRTDTDQPQHF
TGTGCCAGCTCACCACCCAGGACGGACACCGATCAGCCCCAGCATTTT
>TRBV7-9|.|TRBJ2-5|.
CASSDPGTQYF
TGTGCCAGCAGCGACCCCGGGACCCAGTACTTC
>TRBV2|many|TRBJ2-6|.
CASSDPLNGGANVLTF
TGTGCCAGCAGTGATCCCCTTAATGGTGGGGCCAACGTCCTGACTTTC